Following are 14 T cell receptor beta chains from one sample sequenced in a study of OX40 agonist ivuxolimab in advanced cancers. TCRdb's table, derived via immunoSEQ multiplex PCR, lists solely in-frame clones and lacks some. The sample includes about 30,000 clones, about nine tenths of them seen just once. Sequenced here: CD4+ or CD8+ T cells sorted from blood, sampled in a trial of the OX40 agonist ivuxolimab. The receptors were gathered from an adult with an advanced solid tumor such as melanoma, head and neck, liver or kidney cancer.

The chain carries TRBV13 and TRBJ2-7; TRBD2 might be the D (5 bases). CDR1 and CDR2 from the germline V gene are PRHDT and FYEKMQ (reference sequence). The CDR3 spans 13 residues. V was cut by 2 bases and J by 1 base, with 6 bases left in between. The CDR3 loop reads CASSLTGSYEQYF. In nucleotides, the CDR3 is TGTGCCAGCAGCTTAACGGGGTCCTACGAGCAGTACTTC.

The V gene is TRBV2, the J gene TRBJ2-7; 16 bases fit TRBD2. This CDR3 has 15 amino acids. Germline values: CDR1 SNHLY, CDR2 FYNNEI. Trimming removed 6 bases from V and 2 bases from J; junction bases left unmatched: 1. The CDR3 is CASRGTSGRAYEQYF. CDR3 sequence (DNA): TGTGCCAGCAGGGGGACTAGCGGGAGGGCCTACGAGCAGTACTTC.

DNA for the CDR3: TGCGCCAGCAGTGAGTCTAGCGGAACCTACAATGAGCAGTTCTTC. The encoded protein is CASSESSGTYNEQFF. The chain combines TRBV10-2 with TRBJ2-1; D perhaps matches TRBD2 (6 bases). From germline, CDR1 is WSHSY and CDR2 SAAADI. Between the trimmed V and J ends, which lost 0 bases and 2 bases, there was a span of 8 bases. This CDR3 spans 15 amino acids.

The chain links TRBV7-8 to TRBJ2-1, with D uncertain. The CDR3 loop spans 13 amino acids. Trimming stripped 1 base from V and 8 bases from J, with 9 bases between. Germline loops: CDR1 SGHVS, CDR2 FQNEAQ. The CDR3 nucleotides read TGTGCCAGCAGCTTAGAAGGGAAGGATGAGCAGTTCTTC. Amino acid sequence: CASSLEGKDEQFF.

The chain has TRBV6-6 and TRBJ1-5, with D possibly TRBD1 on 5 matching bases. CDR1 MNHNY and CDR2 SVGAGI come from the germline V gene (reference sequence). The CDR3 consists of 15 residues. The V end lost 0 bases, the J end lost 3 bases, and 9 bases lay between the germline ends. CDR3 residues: CASSYSRANNQPQHF. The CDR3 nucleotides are TGTGCCAGCAGTTACTCCAGGGCCAACAATCAGCCCCAGCATTTT.

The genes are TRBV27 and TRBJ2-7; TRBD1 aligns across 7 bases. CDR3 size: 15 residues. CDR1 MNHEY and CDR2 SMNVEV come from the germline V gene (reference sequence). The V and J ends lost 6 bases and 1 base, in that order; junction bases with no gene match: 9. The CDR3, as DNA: TGTGCCAGCAGAAACAGGGGTTTACTGTCCTACGAGCAGTACTTC. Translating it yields CASRNRGLLSYEQYF.

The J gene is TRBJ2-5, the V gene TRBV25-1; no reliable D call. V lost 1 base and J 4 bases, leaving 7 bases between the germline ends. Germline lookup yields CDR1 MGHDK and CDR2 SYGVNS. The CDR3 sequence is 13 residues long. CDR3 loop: CASSEFYRETQYF. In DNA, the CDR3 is TGTGCCAGCAGTGAATTTTATAGAGAGACCCAGTACTTC.

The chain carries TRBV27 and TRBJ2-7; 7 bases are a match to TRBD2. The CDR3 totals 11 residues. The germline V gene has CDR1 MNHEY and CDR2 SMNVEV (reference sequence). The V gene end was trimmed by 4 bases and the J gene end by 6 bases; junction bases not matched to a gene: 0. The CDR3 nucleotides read TGTGCCAGCAGTTCGGGGGGCGAGCAGTACTTC. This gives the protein CASSSGGEQYF.

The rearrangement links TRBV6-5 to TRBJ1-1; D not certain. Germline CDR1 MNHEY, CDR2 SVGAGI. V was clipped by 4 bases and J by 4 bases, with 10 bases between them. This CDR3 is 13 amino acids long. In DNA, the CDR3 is TGTGCCAGCAGTTGGGGTGTGGGCACTGAAGCTTTCTTT. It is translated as CASSWGVGTEAFF.

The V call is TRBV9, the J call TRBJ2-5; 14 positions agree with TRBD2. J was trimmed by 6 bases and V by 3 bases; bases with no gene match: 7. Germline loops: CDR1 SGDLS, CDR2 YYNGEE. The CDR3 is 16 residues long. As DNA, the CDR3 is TGTGCCAGCAGCGGGAGACTAGCGGGAGGGCTAAAGACCCAGTACTTC. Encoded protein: CASSGRLAGGLKTQYF. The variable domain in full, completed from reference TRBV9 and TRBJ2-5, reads DSGVTQTPKHLITATGQRVTLRCSPRSGDLSVYWYQQSLDQGLQFLIQYYNGEERAKGNILERFSAQQFPDLHSELNLSSLELGDSALYFCASSGRLAGGLKTQYFGPGTRLLVL.

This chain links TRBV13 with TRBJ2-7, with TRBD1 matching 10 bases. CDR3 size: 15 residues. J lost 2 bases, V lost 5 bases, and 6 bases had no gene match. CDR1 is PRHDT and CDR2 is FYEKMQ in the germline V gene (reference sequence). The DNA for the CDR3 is TGTGCCAGCAGCCCAGGGGGGACAGGGGCCTACGAGCAGTACTTC. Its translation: CASSPGGTGAYEQYF.

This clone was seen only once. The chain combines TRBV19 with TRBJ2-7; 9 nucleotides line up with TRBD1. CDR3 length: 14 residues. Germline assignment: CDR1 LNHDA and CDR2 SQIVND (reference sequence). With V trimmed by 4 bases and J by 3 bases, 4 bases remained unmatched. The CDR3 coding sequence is TGTGCCAGTAGTACCGGGACAGGGATCTACGAGCAGTACTTC. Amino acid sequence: CASSTGTGIYEQYF.

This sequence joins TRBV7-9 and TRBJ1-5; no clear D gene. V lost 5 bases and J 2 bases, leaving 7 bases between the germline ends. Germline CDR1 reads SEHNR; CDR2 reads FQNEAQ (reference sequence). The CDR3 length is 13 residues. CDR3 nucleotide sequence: TGTGCCAGCAGCCACCCTGGCAATCAGCCCCAGCATTTT. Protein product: CASSHPGNQPQHF.

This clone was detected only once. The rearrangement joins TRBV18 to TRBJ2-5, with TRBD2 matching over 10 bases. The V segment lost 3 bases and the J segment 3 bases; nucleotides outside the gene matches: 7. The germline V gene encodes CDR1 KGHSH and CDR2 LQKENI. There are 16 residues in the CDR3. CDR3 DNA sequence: TGTGCCAGCTCACCTCTAGCGGGAGCATTGGAAGAGACCCAGTACTTC. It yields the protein CASSPLAGALEETQYF. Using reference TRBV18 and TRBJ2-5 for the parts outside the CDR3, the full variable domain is NAGVMQNPRHLVRRRGQEARLRCSPMKGHSHVYWYRQLPEEGLKFMVYLQKENIIDESGMPKERFSAEFPKEGPSILRIQQVVRGDSAAYFCASSPLAGALEETQYFGPGTRLLVL.